The sequence of this T cell receptor beta chain was determined in a study of OX40 agonist ivuxolimab in advanced cancers. The data were produced by immunoSEQ multiplex PCR, yet TCRdb's version contains in-frame clones alone and is incomplete. The table records about 41,000 clones, roughly 80% of them present only once. This CDR3 is built from 16 residues. Germline V gives CDR1 SGHVS, CDR2 FNYEAQ. Trimming shortened V by 5 bases and J by 1 base, and 15 bases separated the two germline ends. The sample here was CD4+ or CD8+ T cells sorted from blood, taken in a trial of the OX40 agonist ivuxolimab. The TCR originated in an adult with an advanced solid tumor such as melanoma, head and neck, liver or kidney cancer. The genes are TRBV7-6 and TRBJ1-5; D ambiguous. Written as DNA, the CDR3 is TGTGCCAGCAGCCTCGGGTCGGTGGGGAGCAATCAGCCCCAGCATTTT. Residues: CASSLGSVGSNQPQHF.